Listed below are T cell receptor beta chains from one sample, sequenced in a study of blood T cell repertoires in COVID-19. The repertoire was sequenced with immunoSEQ multiplex PCR; TCRdb's copy has only in-frame clones and lacks some. Among about 170,000 clones listed, over 70% were seen once. The specimen sequenced was peripheral blood. The receptor source for this set is an older woman with acute or convalescent COVID-19. The CDR3 runs from the conserved cysteine through the conserved F or W. The D gene is left open where the match is weak. Only some rows state a clone size, as once, few, many or a class for expanded clones.

j_gene	d_gene	abundance	v_gene	CDR3aa	CDR3nt
TRBJ1-6	NA	NA	TRBV6-2/TRBV6-3	CASSYPFRALHF	TGTGCCAGCAGTTATCCCTTTCGAGCCCTCCACTTT
TRBJ1-2	TRBD1	NA	TRBV7-8	CASSLVARQGEDGYTF	TGTGCCAGCAGCTTAGTAGCCCGACAGGGGGAGGACGGCTACACCTTC
TRBJ1-3	TRBD1	NA	TRBV4-1	CASSRDRGSGNTIYF	TGCGCCAGCAGCCGAGACAGGGGATCTGGAAACACCATATATTTT
TRBJ2-7	TRBD2	NA	TRBV12-3/TRBV12-4	CASRRTSGYEQYF	TGTGCCAGCAGGAGGACTAGCGGCTACGAGCAGTACTTC
TRBJ1-3	NA	NA	TRBV6-5	CASRATGLSGNTIYF	TGTGCCAGCAGGGCGACAGGTCTCTCTGGAAACACCATATATTTT
TRBJ1-2	TRBD1	NA	TRBV6-5	CASSSRDRASNYGYTF	TGTGCCAGCAGTTCTAGGGACAGAGCCTCGAACTATGGCTACACCTTC
TRBJ2-2	NA	few	TRBV7-2	CASSPRVGGSSGELFF	TGTGCCAGCAGCCCACGAGTGGGGGGTAGTTCCGGGGAGCTGTTTTTT
TRBJ2-5	TRBD2	NA	TRBV7-2	CASSLVGLAGNKETQYF	TGTGCCAGCAGCTTAGTTGGACTAGCGGGGAATAAAGAGACCCAGTACTTC
TRBJ2-2	TRBD2	NA	TRBV9	CASSVVLAGGTGELFF	TGTGCCAGCAGCGTAGTGCTAGCGGGGGGCACCGGGGAGCTGTTTTTT
TRBJ2-2	NA	NA	TRBV28	CASSPRTANTGELFF	TGTGCCAGCAGTCCCCGGACAGCGAACACCGGGGAGCTGTTTTTT
TRBJ1-5	NA	NA	TRBV5-3	CARSLDWAEDNQPQHF	TGTGCCAGAAGCTTGGATTGGGCAGAAGACAATCAGCCCCAGCATTTT
TRBJ1-1	TRBD1	NA	TRBV7-8	CASSSRSGQSNTEAFF	TGTGCCAGCAGCTCCCGGTCGGGACAGTCTAACACTGAAGCTTTCTTT
TRBJ2-7	TRBD1	NA	TRBV7-2	CASSLRPDRGYYEQYF	TGTGCCAGCAGCTTAAGGCCGGACAGGGGGTACTACGAGCAGTACTTC
TRBJ2-5	NA	NA	TRBV5-4	CASRDTGQETQYF	TGTGCCAGCAGGGACACAGGGCAAGAGACCCAGTACTTC
TRBJ1-1	NA	NA	TRBV9	CASSVGNGGIEAFF	TGTGCCAGCAGCGTAGGGAATGGGGGGATAGAAGCTTTCTTT
TRBJ2-1	TRBD1	few	TRBV14	CASSQSQGAEQFF	TGTGCCAGCAGCCAATCTCAGGGGGCAGAGCAGTTCTTC
TRBJ1-1	NA	NA	TRBV5-4	CASSYYRKNTEAFF	TGTGCCAGCAGTTACTACAGGAAGAACACTGAAGCTTTCTTT
TRBJ2-5	NA	once	TRBV24-1	CATSDSRGTPLETQYF	TGTGCCACCAGTGATTCGCGTGGGACTCCGTTGGAAACCCAGTACTTC
TRBJ2-7	NA	NA	TRBV4-2	CASSHTDRGEQYF	TGTGCCAGCAGCCACACGGACAGAGGCGAGCAGTACTTC
TRBJ2-1	NA	NA	TRBV5-1	CASSSWGRGGEQFF	TGCGCCAGCAGCTCGTGGGGCAGGGGTGGTGAGCAGTTCTTC
TRBJ1-1	NA	NA	TRBV9	CASSVSPRSVNTEAFF	TGTGCCAGCAGCGTAAGCCCAAGATCGGTGAACACTGAAGCTTTCTTT
TRBJ2-7	NA	NA	TRBV4-3	CASSPAGGYEQYF	TGCGCCAGCAGCCCCGCAGGAGGCTACGAGCAGTACTTC
TRBJ2-7	TRBD1	once	TRBV10-3	CAISDPPSFDRVIGEQYF	TGTGCCATCAGTGACCCCCCGAGCTTTGACAGGGTCATAGGCGAGCAGTACTTC
TRBJ1-6	NA	NA	TRBV19	CASSSQAVGEYNSPLHF	TGTGCCAGTAGTTCCCAGGCGGTTGGGGAGTATAATTCACCCCTCCACTTT
TRBJ2-7	TRBD1	NA	TRBV6-5	CASRQSQGVYEQYF	TGTGCCAGCCGGCAATCACAGGGGGTCTACGAGCAGTACTTC
TRBJ2-1	TRBD1	NA	TRBV2	CASSSGTGSNEQFF	TGTGCCAGCAGCTCCGGGACAGGGTCCAATGAGCAGTTCTTC
TRBJ2-1	NA	NA	TRBV6-2/TRBV6-3	CASSYHGVPYNEQFF	TGTGCCAGCAGTTACCACGGGGTGCCTTACAATGAGCAGTTCTTC
TRBJ1-1	NA	NA	TRBV19	CASSTIIPGAEAFF	TGTGCCAGTAGTACCATCATTCCGGGGGCTGAAGCTTTCTTT
TRBJ1-2	TRBD1	few	TRBV4-3	CASSQTGTGYGYTF	TGCGCCAGCAGCCAAACCGGGACAGGGTATGGCTACACCTTC
TRBJ2-3	NA	few	TRBV12-3/TRBV12-4	CASSLVPSDTQYF	TGTGCCAGCAGTTTAGTCCCCAGTGATACGCAGTATTTT
TRBJ2-5	NA	NA	TRBV3-1/TRBV3-2	CASSDGGTLPETQYF	TGTGCCAGCAGTGACGGGGGAACCTTACCCGAGACCCAGTACTTC
TRBJ2-7	NA	NA	TRBV7-2	CASSLAGTGNYEQYF	TGTGCCAGCAGCTTAGCGGGAACAGGGAACTACGAGCAGTACTTC
TRBJ2-5	TRBD2	once	TRBV7-2	CASSSKTGLAGGQETQYF	TGTGCCAGCAGCTCAAAGACGGGACTAGCGGGGGGCCAAGAGACCCAGTACTTC
TRBJ1-2	NA	NA	TRBV20-1	CSASGQGVGYTF	TGCAGTGCTAGTGGGCAGGGCGTGGGCTACACCTTC
TRBJ1-3	TRBD1	NA	TRBV14	CASSQDGTAGNTIYF	TGTGCCAGCAGCCAAGATGGGACAGCTGGAAACACCATATATTTT
TRBJ1-6	NA	NA	TRBV4-2	CASSQDLNNSPLHF	TGTGCCAGCAGCCAAGATCTTAATAATTCACCCCTCCACTTT
TRBJ1-3	NA	NA	TRBV2	CASTEEAGSGNTIYF	TGTGCCAGCACCGAGGAGGCAGGATCTGGAAACACCATATATTTT
TRBJ2-1	TRBD2	NA	TRBV7-8	CASSLEPSGVDNEQFF	TGTGCCAGCAGCTTAGAACCTAGCGGGGTAGACAATGAGCAGTTCTTC